The T cell receptor (beta chain) described here comes from a study of response to subunit inactivated influenza vaccine. Broader study findings: Researchers suggested that each seasonal influenza vaccination recruits few new T cells.

This clonotype was seen more than once but under ten times. Its cognate antigen is unknown. Each CDR3 protein is one row after TCRdb ran MiXCR on the RT-PCR reads. The sample shows 550,000 to 600,000 distinct CDR3 sequences, 12% of them seen only once. The material was PBMCs from blood, obtained on the day of vaccination. This receptor was obtained from a man between 45 and 60 years old who received an inactivated influenza vaccine.

In DNA form, the CDR3 reads TGTGCCAGCAGCTTGGTCATGGGGCCTTACGAGCAGTACTTC. The encoded protein is CASSLVMGPYEQYF. The rearrangement uses TRBV11-2 and TRBJ2-7; perhaps TRBD1 as D (5 bases). Germline V lookup: CDR1 SGHAT, CDR2 FQNNGV. The CDR3 has 14 amino acids. Between the trimmed V and J ends, which lost 3 bases and 4 bases, there was a span of 13 bases. The variable domain in full, completed from reference TRBV11-2 and TRBJ2-7, reads EAGVAQSPRYKIIEKRQSVAFWCNPISGHATLYWYQQILGQGPKLLIQFQNNGVVDDSQLPKDRFSAERLKGVDSTLKIQPAKLEDSAVYLCASSLVMGPYEQYFGPGTRLTVT.